Here is one T cell receptor (beta chain) with its context. This specimen includes other DNA sequences encoding the same CDR3. The data were taken from a study of OX40 agonist ivuxolimab in advanced cancers. Per germline, CDR1 ENHRY and CDR2 SYGVKD. V shed 0 bases and J shed 4 bases, with 6 bases lying between them. This CDR3 has 13 residues. Autoimmune disease history or systemic immunosuppression led to patient exclusion. Sequenced by immunoSEQ multiplex PCR; TCRdb stores in-frame clones only, minus some. The sample lists 60,000 or so clones, roughly 90% occurring once. V usage is TRBV10-3 and J usage is TRBJ1-1, with TRBD1 as a possible D gene (5 bases). The clonotype was recovered from an adult with an advanced solid tumor such as melanoma, head and neck, liver or kidney cancer. The specimen comprised CD4+ or CD8+ T cells sorted from blood, sampled in a trial of the OX40 agonist ivuxolimab. The DNA of the CDR3 is TGTGCCATCAGTGAGTCGGGGGGCACTGAAGCTTTCTTT. This translates into CAISESGGTEAFF.